A selection of T cell receptor beta chains follows, all from one sample in a study of blood T cells in healthy people across ages. TCRdb fed the 5' RACE reads into MiXCR, producing one record per CDR3 protein. The sample records approximately 800,000 distinct CDR3 sequences, roughly 25% being singletons. These data also featured in a second study, about T cells of mothers and their children.

Sequencing used blood. The receptors here all came from a boy between 10 and 17 years old in good health. CDR3s include the opening cysteine and the closing phenylalanine or tryptophan. D genes are given only for firm matches. Rows may omit the clone size; those that give it use once, few, many or a size class.

clone size	V gene	D gene	J gene	CDR3 protein
few	TRBV20-1	.	.	CSARSGSLQETQYF
.	TRBV29-1	TRBD1	TRBJ1-6	CSVIQGAPDSPLHF
few	TRBV11-2	.	TRBJ2-5	CASSLVGGVDETQYF
.	TRBV20-1	TRBD1	.	CSASQGKGYNEQFF
few	TRBV4-1	.	TRBJ2-7	CASSQDERHRPYEQYF
few	TRBV12-3/TRBV12-4	.	TRBJ1-5	CASSPSMARRDTQPQHF
few	TRBV6-5	.	TRBJ2-2	CASSYSSGTANTGELFF
.	TRBV5-6	.	TRBJ2-4	CASSLLRDLSDIQYF
many	TRBV5-1	.	TRBJ2-2	CASSLAANTGELFF
few	TRBV19	.	TRBJ2-1	CASKPGAVTFNEQFF
few	TRBV4-1	.	TRBJ2-3	CASSFRTGPTTGDTQYF
.	TRBV29-1	TRBD1	TRBJ1-1	CSVGTGGERTEAFF
.	TRBV15	.	TRBJ2-5	CATSRSSDQETQYF
.	TRBV6-5	.	.	CASSFSSGPGEQFF
few	TRBV7-7	.	TRBJ2-2	CASSVGGSTGELFF
.	TRBV20-1	TRBD2	.	CSARDGLAVDEQFF
few	TRBV6-1	.	TRBJ2-2	CASSVGDLTGELFF
.	TRBV7-9	.	TRBJ1-1	CASSLALHQGSSTEAFF
.	TRBV12-3/TRBV12-4	.	TRBJ1-3	CASPRGNTIYF
.	TRBV6-1	TRBD1	TRBJ2-3	CASRTHRGGYTDTQYF
few	TRBV25-1	.	TRBJ1-6	CASSEGFQRGYNSPLHF
.	TRBV10-3	.	.	CAISERQVHEQYF
few	TRBV5-1	.	TRBJ2-2	CASSLGDLGNTGELFF
.	TRBV24-1	.	TRBJ1-2	CATSPSGYTF
few	TRBV12-3/TRBV12-4	.	.	CASRMTGTEQFF
.	TRBV9	TRBD2	TRBJ2-5	CASSPQGLGETQYF
.	TRBV6-1	.	.	CASSERYFKKEETQYF
few	TRBV2	TRBD1	TRBJ2-3	CASSVQDRGVPF
many	TRBV7-2	TRBD1	TRBJ2-5	CASSLPGQGGQETQYF
.	TRBV7-2	.	.	CASRPTSYRWETQYF
.	TRBV11-2	TRBD2	TRBJ2-7	CASSLYLLAAYEQYF
.	TRBV6-1	.	.	CASRHWGRVEQFF
.	TRBV3-1	.	TRBJ1-4	CASSQPGLDEKLFF
few	TRBV7-2	.	TRBJ2-6	CASSLVGTSGANVLTF
.	TRBV29-1	.	TRBJ1-1	CSATGTVNTEAFF
.	TRBV27	.	TRBJ1-6	CASCSAPIRNSPLHF
.	TRBV20-1	.	TRBJ2-2	CSACGENPNTGELFF
.	TRBV15	.	TRBJ1-1	CATSASVDTEAFF
.	TRBV4-1	TRBD2	TRBJ2-3	CASSQDSDSGGLDTQYF
.	TRBV5-1	.	TRBJ2-3	CASSLESAPTDTQYF
.	TRBV28	.	TRBJ2-5	CASSESTGEETQYF
.	TRBV6-6	.	TRBJ1-4	CASSYVGQSEKLFF
.	TRBV13	.	TRBJ2-3	CASSFVGAARGADTQYF
.	TRBV13	.	TRBJ2-5	CASSLWGGKETQYF
few	TRBV20-1	TRBD1	TRBJ2-4	CSASTGTGSEQDIQYF
.	TRBV30	.	TRBJ2-6	CAWSVTSGANVLTF
.	TRBV6-1	TRBD2	TRBJ2-5	CASRRGGIQETQYF